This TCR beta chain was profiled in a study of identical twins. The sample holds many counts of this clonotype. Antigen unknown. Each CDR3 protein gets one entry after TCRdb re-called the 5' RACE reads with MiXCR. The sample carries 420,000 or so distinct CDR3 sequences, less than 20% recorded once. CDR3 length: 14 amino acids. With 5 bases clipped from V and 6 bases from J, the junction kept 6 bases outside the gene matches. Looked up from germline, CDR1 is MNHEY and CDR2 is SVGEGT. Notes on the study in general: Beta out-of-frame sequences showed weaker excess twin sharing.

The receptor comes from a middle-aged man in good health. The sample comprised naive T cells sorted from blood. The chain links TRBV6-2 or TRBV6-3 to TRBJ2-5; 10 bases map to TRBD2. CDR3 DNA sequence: TGTGCCAGCAGTAAACTAGCGGGGCGGAAGACCCAGTACTTC. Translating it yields CASSKLAGRKTQYF.